The 24 T cell receptor beta chains in this list originate from one sample, sequenced in a study of blood T cell repertoires in COVID-19. This table comes from immunoSEQ multiplex PCR, and its TCRdb copy is limited to in-frame clones, with some not included. Of about 97,000 clones listed, approximately 85% are singletons. Sample: peripheral blood. These receptors were obtained from a man aged 40-50 years with active or convalescent COVID-19.

J is TRBJ2-2 and V is TRBV5-4; TRBD1 might be the D (6 bases). V was clipped by 5 bases and J by 5 bases, with 13 bases between them. The V gene's germline CDR1 is SGHNT and CDR2 YYREEE (reference sequence). The CDR3 loop spans 14 amino acids. Here the CDR3 DNA reads TGTGCCAGCAGAAAGGATCAGGGGACCGGGGAGCTGTTTTTT. Protein sequence: CASRKDQGTGELFF.

The chain carries TRBV5-1 and TRBJ1-3; D not certain. With 0 bases removed from V and 4 bases from J, the gap between germline ends came to 11 bases. This CDR3 contains 15 residues. Germline V lookup: CDR1 SGHRS, CDR2 YFSETQ. The CDR3 region is CASSLDVAGGNTIYF. The CDR3 DNA reads TGCGCCAGCAGCTTGGATGTTGCGGGGGGAAACACCATATATTTT. The variable domain in full, with the rest retrieved from reference TRBV5-1 and TRBJ1-3, is KAGVTQTPRYLIKTRGQQVTLSCSPISGHRSVSWYQQTPGQGLQFLFEYFSETQRNKGNFPGRFSGRQFSNSRSEMNVSTLELGDSALYLCASSLDVAGGNTIYFGEGSWLTVV.

This clone is a singleton in its sample. The rearrangement links TRBV29-1 to TRBJ2-7; D gene ambiguous. Trimming took 5 bases from V and 2 from J, leaving 7 bases between them. The CDR3 runs to 11 residues. Germline CDR1 is SQVTM and CDR2 is ANQGSEA. The CDR3 reads CSVILPYEQYF. CDR3 DNA sequence: TGCAGCGTTATACTCCCCTACGAGCAGTACTTC.

The chain joins TRBV7-9 to TRBJ2-5; maybe TRBD1 (6 bases). Trimming took off 4 bases at V and 5 bases at J, with 20 bases between the two ends. The CDR3 totals 16 residues. In germline, CDR1 is SEHNR, CDR2 FQNEAQ (reference sequence). The CDR3 loop is CASSYRGGVLTETQYF. DNA for the CDR3: TGTGCCAGCAGCTATAGAGGGGGAGTGTTAACCGAGACCCAGTACTTC.

The chain has TRBV21-1 and TRBJ2-4; the listed D gene, TRBD2, was not tested against the DNA. TRBV21-1 is a known pseudogene. CDR3 size: 15 residues. In nucleotides, the CDR3 is TGTGCCAGCAGACGTCCTCCTATAGCCAAAAACATTCAGTACTTC. Translation gives CASRRPPIAKNIQYF.

This clone has only one observation. The rearrangement uses TRBV6-5 and TRBJ1-6; 8 bases match TRBD1. Germline values: CDR1 MNHEY, CDR2 SVGAGI. The CDR3 spans 13 residues. With 7 bases clipped from V and 7 bases from J, the junction kept 3 bases outside the gene matches. The CDR3 spells CASNGQGNSPLHF. CDR3 in DNA: TGTGCCAGCAACGGACAGGGAAATTCACCCCTCCACTTT.

The rearrangement joins TRBV9 to TRBJ2-7; 8 positions agree with TRBD1. V dropped 0 bases and J dropped 6; count of bases not matched to a gene: 8. Germline lookup yields CDR1 SGDLS and CDR2 YYNGEE. The CDR3 sequence is 15 residues long. The CDR3 spells CASSVGPGQEREQYF. As DNA, the CDR3 is TGTGCCAGCAGCGTAGGACCGGGACAGGAGCGCGAGCAGTACTTC.

This clone was detected only a few times. This chain joins TRBV10-1 and TRBJ1-2, with D tentatively TRBD1 (6 bases). CDR3 size: 13 residues. CDR1 and CDR2 (germline): WNHNN, SYGVQD (reference sequence). V was cut by 3 bases and J by 3 bases, with 8 bases left in between. The CDR3 coding sequence is TGCGCCAGCAGTGACCCAGGGGACTATGGCTACACCTTC. This translates into CASSDPGDYGYTF.

The chain links TRBV6-1 to TRBJ1-1; perhaps TRBD1 as D (6 bases). Trimming shortened V by 1 base and J by 2 bases, and 11 bases separated the two germline ends. The germline gives CDR1 MNHNS, CDR2 SASEGT. The CDR3 runs to 15 residues. CDR3 residues: CASSEGVGGNTEAFF. In nucleotides, the CDR3 is TGTGCCAGCAGTGAAGGGGTAGGGGGAAACACTGAAGCTTTCTTT.

The gene calls are TRBV10-3 and TRBJ1-6; the D is unclear. This CDR3 region has 15 residues. V was clipped by 6 bases and J by 6 bases, with 15 bases between them. CDR1 is ENHRY and CDR2 is SYGVKD in the germline V gene. The CDR3 sequence: CAISPHEGSNSPLHF. The CDR3, as DNA: TGTGCCATCAGCCCCCACGAAGGGAGTAATTCACCCCTCCACTTT.

V and J are TRBV10-3 and TRBJ1-1; D remains ambiguous. CDR1 and CDR2 (germline): ENHRY, SYGVKD. Trimming took off 5 bases at V and 3 bases at J, with 10 bases between the two ends. There are 13 residues in the CDR3. CDR3 in DNA: TGTGCCATCAGTTCCTTACTGGACACTGAAGCTTTCTTT. It yields the protein CAISSLLDTEAFF.

The chain recombines TRBV5-1 with TRBJ2-5, with 9 bases lining up with TRBD1. Per germline, CDR1 SGHRS and CDR2 YFSETQ. The V and J ends lost 1 base and 5 bases, in that order; junction bases with no gene match: 6. The CDR3 is made up of 15 amino acids. The CDR3 coding sequence is TGCGCCAGCAGCTTGCACCGGGACAGGGCGGAGACCCAGTACTTC. Translated, it gives CASSLHRDRAETQYF.

The genes are TRBV18 and TRBJ1-1, with no clear D. This CDR3 is built from 14 residues. V was pared by 2 bases and J by 3 bases, with 10 bases between. The germline V gene encodes CDR1 KGHSH and CDR2 LQKENI. Here the CDR3 reads CASSPLGQDTEAFF. DNA of the CDR3: TGTGCCAGCTCACCATTGGGCCAGGACACTGAAGCTTTCTTT.

This chain links TRBV29-1 with TRBJ1-2, with 8 bases aligning to TRBD1. Per the germline V gene, CDR1 is SQVTM and CDR2 is ANQGSEA. CDR3 length: 17 amino acids. Unmatched junction bases numbered 13, after V lost 3 bases and J lost 1 base. As DNA, the CDR3 is TGCAGCGTTGAGACTGGACAGGGTACCCTTCTTAACTATGGCTACACCTTC. Amino acid sequence: CSVETGQGTLLNYGYTF.

This clone appeared a few times. This chain links TRBV5-4 with TRBJ2-5, with D perhaps matching TRBD2 (6 bases). This CDR3 is 16 amino acids long. The V gene's germline CDR1 is SGHNT and CDR2 YYREEE (reference sequence). Trimming shortened V by 4 bases and J by 0 bases, and 16 bases separated the two germline ends. The CDR3 is CASSAGGSGYQETQYF. The DNA of the CDR3 is TGTGCCAGCAGCGCCGGTGGTAGCGGCTACCAAGAGACCCAGTACTTC.

This clone occurred a few times. This chain joins TRBV7-2 and TRBJ2-7, with TRBD1 matching over 10 bases. V lost 1 base, J lost 4 bases, and 4 bases stayed unmatched. This CDR3 has 15 amino acids. Germline V gives CDR1 SGHTA, CDR2 FQGNSA. The CDR3 coding sequence is TGTGCCAGCAGCTTAGTAGGGACAGGGGTTTACGAGCAGTACTTC. Translated: CASSLVGTGVYEQYF.

The chain recombines TRBV19 with TRBJ2-1, with no clear D. The CDR3 length is 16 residues. With 5 bases removed from V and 3 bases from J, the gap between germline ends came to 17 bases. CDR1 is LNHDA, CDR2 SQIVND, per germline (reference sequence). The CDR3 sequence: CASSVVRVLSYNEQFF. DNA for the CDR3: TGTGCCAGTAGTGTCGTCCGGGTTCTAAGCTACAATGAGCAGTTCTTC. Combining the CDR3 with reference TRBV19 and TRBJ2-1 gives the whole variable domain DGGITQSPKYLFRKEGQNVTLSCEQNLNHDAMYWYRQDPGQGLRLIYYSQIVNDFQKGDIAEGYSVSREKKESFPLTVTSAQKNPTAFYLCASSVVRVLSYNEQFFGPGTRLTVL.

The rearrangement links TRBV5-6 to TRBJ2-7; TRBD2 agrees at 13 bases. The CDR3 has 18 residues. Per germline, CDR1 SGHDT and CDR2 YYEEEE. After removal of 6 bases from V and 0 bases from J, the junction contained 12 bases not matched to a gene. The CDR3 reads CASTQGLAGARSSYEQYF. In DNA, the CDR3 is TGTGCCAGCACCCAAGGACTAGCGGGGGCCAGGAGCTCCTACGAGCAGTACTTC.

The V call is TRBV15, the J call TRBJ1-6; the D is unclear. Trimming pared 0 bases from V and 9 bases from J, leaving 6 bases between. Germline V gene data show CDR1 as LNHNV and CDR2 as YYDKDF (reference sequence). The CDR3 is 13 residues long. CDR3 sequence: CATSREEVSPLHF. The CDR3 DNA is TGTGCCACCAGCAGAGAAGAGGTTTCACCCCTCCACTTT.

The sample holds one count of this clone. This chain joins TRBV6-5 and TRBJ1-2; 8 nucleotides match TRBD1. Germline values: CDR1 MNHEY, CDR2 SVGAGI. The CDR3 consists of 14 residues. J gave up 0 bases and V 5 bases, and 2 bases lay outside the gene matches. In nucleotides, the CDR3 is TGTGCCAGCAGTCAGACAGGGGCTAACTATGGCTACACCTTC. Protein: CASSQTGANYGYTF.

The chain is built from TRBV19 and TRBJ1-6; a possible D gene is TRBD1 (6 bases). The CDR3 consists of 14 residues. V was clipped by 1 base and J by 5 bases, with 6 bases between them. Per germline, CDR1 LNHDA and CDR2 SQIVND (reference sequence). The CDR3, as DNA: TGTGCCAGTAGTATAGCAGGGGATAATTCACCCCTCCACTTT. As protein: CASSIAGDNSPLHF.

J is TRBJ2-7 and V is TRBV23-1; a possible D gene is TRBD2 (5 bases). TRBV23-1 belongs to the ORF category, with a function that is uncertain. V was cut by 0 bases and J by 7 bases, with 16 bases left in between. The CDR3 has 15 residues. CDR3 DNA sequence: TGCGCCAGCAGTCAATCTACGGCCATCACGGGGGAGCAGTACTTC. Amino acid sequence: CASSQSTAITGEQYF.

J is TRBJ1-1 and V is TRBV5-1; 9 bases are shared with TRBD1. Germline V gene data show CDR1 as SGHRS and CDR2 as YFSETQ. Germline trimming cut 2 bases from V and 1 base from J; bases unmatched to any gene: 6. CDR3 size: 16 residues. The CDR3 nucleotides read TGCGCCAGCAGCTTTCACGGGACAGGGTCGAACACTGAAGCTTTCTTT. Its translation: CASSFHGTGSNTEAFF. Full variable domain (missing parts from reference TRBV5-1 and TRBJ1-1): KAGVTQTPRYLIKTRGQQVTLSCSPISGHRSVSWYQQTPGQGLQFLFEYFSETQRNKGNFPGRFSGRQFSNSRSEMNVSTLELGDSALYLCASSFHGTGSNTEAFFGQGTRLTVV.

The rearrangement joins TRBV10-1 to TRBJ1-2, with unresolved D. The germline V and J ends were trimmed by 3 bases and 3 bases, with 8 bases remaining between them. In germline, CDR1 is WNHNN, CDR2 SYGVQD (reference sequence). This CDR3 has 13 residues. CDR3 bases: TGCGCCAGCAGTGAACAGAAGGACTATGGCTACACCTTC. Protein: CASSEQKDYGYTF.